This TCR beta chain derives from a study of blood T cell repertoires in COVID-19. Study information: T cells, B-cell-depleted T cells, or PBMCs supplied cDNA or gDNA.

This CDR3 has 13 residues. The ends lost 6 bases at V and 2 bases at J; junction bases unmatched: 3. CDR1 is SQVTM and CDR2 is ANQGSEA in the germline V gene. Across 20 to 25 US areas, participants ranged in age from about 18 to 89 years. Participant-reported clinical history was the basis for cohort assignment. Original analysis: Reference gene primers were amplified, and this amplification served to estimate nucleated cell counts. Clones were read by immunoSEQ multiplex PCR, and TCRdb kept only the in-frame ones, dropping some. V, J and clone size are taken as reported in that table, and D and trimming were inferred from the DNA itself. The data show 200,000 to 250,000 clones, 70% to 90% seen once.

The clonotype originates from a woman aged 40-49 years with acute COVID-19. The J gene is TRBJ1-2, the V gene TRBV29-1; TRBD1 agrees at 10 bases. Sequencing was performed on PBMCs or T cells enriched from blood (not recorded which). The CDR3 loop reads CSVGQGVNYGYTF. Here the CDR3 DNA reads TGCAGCGTAGGACAGGGGGTAAACTATGGCTACACCTTC.